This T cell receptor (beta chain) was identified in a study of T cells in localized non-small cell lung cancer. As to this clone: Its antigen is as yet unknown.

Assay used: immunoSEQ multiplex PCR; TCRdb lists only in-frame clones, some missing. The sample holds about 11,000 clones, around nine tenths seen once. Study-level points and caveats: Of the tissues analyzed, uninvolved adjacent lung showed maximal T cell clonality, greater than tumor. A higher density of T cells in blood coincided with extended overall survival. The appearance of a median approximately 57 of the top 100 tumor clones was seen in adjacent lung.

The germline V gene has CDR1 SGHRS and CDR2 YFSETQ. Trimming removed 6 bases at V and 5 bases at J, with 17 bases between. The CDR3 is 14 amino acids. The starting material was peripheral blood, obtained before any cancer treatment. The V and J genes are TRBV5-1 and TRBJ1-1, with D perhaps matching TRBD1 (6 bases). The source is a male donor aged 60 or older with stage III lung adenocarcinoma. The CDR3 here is CASTRTGIRTEAFF. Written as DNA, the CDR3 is TGCGCCAGCACACGAACAGGGATTAGAACTGAAGCTTTCTTT.